This record looks at one T cell receptor beta chain sequence and its context. Its binding antigen is unknown. Base qualities were left out, and no much larger clone turns up one base away. The receptor library was made with the immunoSEQ multiplex PCR assay. TCRdb stores this immuneACCESS table with in-frame sequences only. Part of the clones is absent; in the studies checked, under half of the shortfall reflects unresolved V genes, and no reason is known for the rest. In this sample the table shows about 660,000 clones, 88% of which occur a single time. Jointly, the top ten make up about 0.01% of the sample. These data are taken from a study of shared T cell receptors in the human thymus (dated by TCRdb to about 2021). About the study as a whole: The study examined how self-reactive, shared T-cell receptor alpha chains are generated in the human thymus.

Reading the germline V gene (reference sequence) gives CDR1 LNHNV and CDR2 YYDKDF. The germline V end is reduced by 3 bases and the J end by 5 bases; junction bases left unmatched: 9. The CDR3 runs 16 residues from the cysteine to the phenylalanine. Only CDR3 DNA is held: 48 bases, read in frame from base 1. This sample was also put to use in a study of human thymus T cells. That second report states: Donors were immunologically healthy infants undergoing open corrective cardiac surgery for congenital heart defects in Finland. Thymus tissue was collected as surgical resects that were removed during corrective cardiac surgery. V and J gene segment usage appeared biased in both thymic and peripheral blood repertoires. Highly overlapping thymic TCR repertoires among unrelated individuals were reported in the related research. TCR alpha and beta repertoires from roughly eight infant thymus samples and four related peripheral blood samples were characterized in the study. Donor ages ranging from about 6 to 250 days were recorded, and about six male and two female infants were included in the cohort. After being mechanically released from the tissue, thymocytes were kept at -70 degrees C in pellets of about 9-32 million cells. A QIAsymphony instrument was used to extract genomic DNA from the frozen cell pellets. TCRB and TCRAD loci were amplified from a standardized quantity of quality-controlled genomic DNA using the immunoSEQ multiplex PCR assay. The V(D)J region was spanned by amplicons of a length sufficient to cover the CDR3 and to identify V and J genes. The commercial immunoSEQ service was used to sequence amplicons on an Illumina platform. Primer bias and sequencing errors were corrected as previously described, and TCRAD and TCRB were defined on the basis of the IMGT database. immunoSEQ Analyzer 3.0 and VDJTools were used for repertoire analysis, which covered basic statistics, V/J segment usage, diversity estimates, rarefaction and pairwise overlap. Diversity was estimated using the Chao1, ChaoE, Efron-Thisted, Shannon and inverse Simpson indices, and was also estimated on datasets down-sampled to the size of the smallest sample. Repertoire overlap was determined by strict matching of CDR3 nucleotide sequence, V gene and J gene, and Jaccard-based multidimensional scaling clustering was applied. On average, thymus samples gave roughly 800,000 unique TCRB clonotypes, whereas blood samples gave roughly 80,000.

The sequencing sample was made of thymocytes. The chain joins TRBV15 to TRBJ2-3, and TRBD2 aligns with 9 junction nucleotides. The receptor was derived from a boy under three years old with a congenital heart defect. Donor details come from another sample of the same person, matched by shared clones. The DNA sequence is TGTGCCACCAGCAGTACAAGCGGGAGGCCGGGAGATACGCAGTATTTT. Its translation is CATSSTSGRPGDTQYF. Supplemented by the reference TRBV15 and TRBJ2-3 proteins around the CDR3, the complete variable domain is DAMVIQNPRYQVTQFGKPVTLSCSQTLNHNVMYWYQQKSSQAPKLLFHYYDKDFNNEADTPDNFQSRRPNTSFCFLDIRSPGLGDTAMYLCATSSTSGRPGDTQYFGPGTRLTVL.